This T cell receptor beta chain appears in the sequencing data of a study of shared clonotypes between healthy human individuals. Template for every sorted-subset replicate PCR totaled about 200 ng DNA, around 32,000 T cell genomes. Sequenced by immunoSEQ multiplex PCR; TCRdb stores in-frame clones only, minus some. The sample shows a few hundred thousand clones, over 60% of them seen only once. CDR1 SGHNT and CDR2 YYREEE come from the germline V gene (reference sequence). V was shortened by 0 bases and J by 2 bases, with 6 bases between the two germline ends. The CDR3 consists of 14 residues. A note on this clone: Different DNA sequences within this sample yield the same CDR3.

The rearrangement joins TRBV5-4 to TRBJ1-5; D is uncertain. The sample was memory CD4+ T cells sorted from blood. Subset in this sample: CD45RA-negative fraction. The TCR sequence derives from a man aged 30-40 years in good health. This CDR3 reads CASSLEAGNQPQHF. In nucleotides, the CDR3 is TGTGCCAGCAGCTTGGAGGCGGGCAATCAGCCCCAGCATTTT.